These T cell receptor beta chains were read from a single sample in a study of cytomegalovirus exposure and HLA in healthy donors. The protocol was immunoSEQ multiplex PCR, while the TCRdb copy is restricted to in-frame clones and leaves out a portion. The sample includes 110,000 to 150,000 clones, more than 75% of them seen just once. Specimen: PBMCs. The receptors originated from a female donor in good health and CMV-seronegative. Both conserved end residues are part of each CDR3. A D gene is named only where the DNA matches it firmly. Not every row has a clone size; where given, it reads once, few, many or a size class.

TRBJ2-1	NA	TRBD1	TRBV19	TGTGCCAGTAGTATAAGGACAGGGAAGGGGTACAATGAGCAGTTCTTC	CASSIRTGKGYNEQFF
TRBJ1-1	NA	NA	TRBV7-8	TGTGCCAGCAGCTCCGTCGGGGGGCTCGACTTGAACACTGAAGCTTTCTTT	CASSSVGGLDLNTEAFF
TRBJ2-5	NA	NA	TRBV29-1	TGCAGCTCGACTAGTCTGGAGACCCAGTACTTC	CSSTSLETQYF
TRBJ1-1	NA	TRBD1	TRBV28	TGTGCCAGCACCGAACCTAAGGGACAGACCTACACTGAAGCTTTCTTT	CASTEPKGQTYTEAFF
TRBJ2-2	NA	NA	TRBV7-2	TGTGCCAGCAGCTTAGTTCTCCTAGCGACCAAAGGGAACACCGGGGAGCTGTTTTTT	CASSLVLLATKGNTGELFF
TRBJ1-6	NA	TRBD1	TRBV6-1	TGTGCCAGCAGTGAAGCGCCCGGGACAGGTTACAGCTCCTATAATTCACCCCTCCACTTT	CASSEAPGTGYSSYNSPLHF
TRBJ2-7	few	TRBD2	TRBV5-4	TGTGCCAGCAGCCGAATACTAGCGGGAGCCTACGAGCAGTACTTC	CASSRILAGAYEQYF
TRBJ2-2	NA	NA	TRBV5-8	TGTGCCAGCAGCCCAGGGTACACCGGGGAGCTGTTTTTT	CASSPGYTGELFF
TRBJ2-7	NA	TRBD1	TRBV7-2	TGTGCCAGCAGCTTAGGCCGGCTAGCAGGGGGTCCCGAGCAGTACTTC	CASSLGRLAGGPEQYF
TRBJ1-1	NA	NA	TRBV5-1	TGCGCCAGCAGCTTGTTTCCAGGGCGGGCTTTCTTT	CASSLFPGRAFF
TRBJ2-1	once	TRBD2	TRBV5-1	TGCGCCAGCAGTTCCCTAGCGGGGGCAAGTGAGCAGTTCTTC	CASSSLAGASEQFF
TRBJ1-2	NA	TRBD1	TRBV2	TGTGCCAGCAGTGACCGGGACAGGGGTGACTATGGCTACACCTTC	CASSDRDRGDYGYTF
TRBJ2-7	NA	TRBD2	TRBV5-1	TGCGCCAGCAGCGGGGGACTAGCGGGGTTCTACGAGCAGTACTTC	CASSGGLAGFYEQYF
TRBJ2-1	NA	TRBD2	TRBV19	TGTGCCAGTAGTTCCCTTACTAGCGGGGGGATAGATGAGCAGTTCTTC	CASSSLTSGGIDEQFF
TRBJ2-6	NA	NA	TRBV5-1	TGCGCCAGCAGCCCGGTAAGGGGAGGCGTCTCTGGGGCCAACGTCCTGACTTTC	CASSPVRGGVSGANVLTF
TRBJ2-2	NA	TRBD1	TRBV10-1	TGCGCCAGCAGCGTTAAACAGGGGGCGAACGGGGAGCTGTTTTTT	CASSVKQGANGELFF
TRBJ1-1	NA	TRBD1	TRBV28	TGTGCCAGCATTCTAAGCCCTGGACAGGGGGCGACCACTGAAGCTTTCTTT	CASILSPGQGATTEAFF
TRBJ2-7	few	NA	TRBV5-1	TGCGCCAGCAGCCGAAATCAGCACAGTAGATACGAGCAGTACTTC	CASSRNQHSRYEQYF
TRBJ1-1	NA	NA	TRBV19	TGTGCCCTCCGGGGAAAAGGAAACACTGAAGCTTTCTTT	CALRGKGNTEAFF
TRBJ2-5	NA	NA	TRBV9	TGTGCCAGCAGCCCTGGAGGCCTGGTAGAGACCCAGTACTTC	CASSPGGLVETQYF
TRBJ2-7	few	TRBD1	TRBV10-2	TGCGCCAGCAGTGAGTCGGGCCGGGACAGGGTTTTC	CASSESGRDRVF
TRBJ1-1	NA	NA	TRBV5-6	TGTGCCAGCAGCTTGACAGGGTCCCCGCTGAACACTGAAGCTTTCTTT	CASSLTGSPLNTEAFF
TRBJ2-3	NA	NA	TRBV7-6	TGTGCCAGCAGCTTTGGGGCTAGGGGCACAGATACGCAGTATTTT	CASSFGARGTDTQYF
TRBJ1-3	once	TRBD1	TRBV4-2	TGTGCCACTCAGACAGGGGGAGGGCGTGGAAACACCATATATTTT	CATQTGGGRGNTIYF
TRBJ2-7	NA	TRBD1	TRBV27	TGTGCCAGCAGTTTACGACAGGGGTTCAGCTACGAGCAGTACTTC	CASSLRQGFSYEQYF
TRBJ1-1	NA	NA	TRBV19	TGTGCCAGTAGTATAGCACGGGGAATGAACACTGAAGCTTTCTTT	CASSIARGMNTEAFF
TRBJ2-7	once	NA	TRBV5-1	TGCGCCAGCAGCTTGGGAGGGCAGGCTGCCCACGAGCAGTACTTC	CASSLGGQAAHEQYF
TRBJ2-7	NA	NA	TRBV28	TGTGCCAGCAGTTTTACAGGGTTGAGCTCCTACGAGCAGTACTTC	CASSFTGLSSYEQYF
TRBJ2-7	NA	NA	TRBV30	TGTGCCTGGAGGGGGGGGCCCTACGAGCAGTACTTC	CAWRGGPYEQYF
TRBJ2-3	NA	NA	TRBV5-1	TGCGCCAGCAGTAGGAGGACAGATACGCAGTATTTT	CASSRRTDTQYF
TRBJ1-6	few	NA	TRBV6-5	TGTGCCAGCAGTACGACCCTGGGGGCTTCACCCCTCCACTTT	CASSTTLGASPLHF
TRBJ1-4	NA	NA	TRBV29-1	TGCAGCGTTAGTGGGCAGTCTAATGAAAAACTGTTTTTT	CSVSGQSNEKLFF
TRBJ2-1	NA	NA	TRBV5-4	TGTGCCAGCAGCTCGGAGTTATCCTACAATGAGCAGTTCTTC	CASSSELSYNEQFF
TRBJ2-3	NA	TRBD2	TRBV7-9	TGTGCCAGCAGCTTATCATCCTCTAGCGGGGGCACAGATACGCAGTATTTT	CASSLSSSSGGTDTQYF
TRBJ1-6	NA	NA	TRBV5-8	TGTGCCAGCAGCTTCTTATCCTATAATTCACCCCTCCACTTT	CASSFLSYNSPLHF
TRBJ2-7	NA	TRBD1	TRBV12-5	TGTGCTAGTGCCCAGGGGGCGGCTATCGGCTACGAGCAGTACTTC	CASAQGAAIGYEQYF
TRBJ2-7	NA	NA	TRBV29-1	TGCAGCGTTGTCACAGATTACGAGCAGTACTTC	CSVVTDYEQYF
TRBJ2-1	NA	TRBD2	TRBV4-2	TGTGCCAGCCGGACTAGCGGCTCCTACAATGAGCAGTTCTTC	CASRTSGSYNEQFF
TRBJ1-5	NA	TRBD1	TRBV2	TGTGCCAGCTTGGAAGACAGGGTTAGCAATCAGCCCCAGCATTTT	CASLEDRVSNQPQHF
TRBJ2-4	NA	TRBD1	TRBV10-3	TGTGCCATCAGAGGGACAGAGAAAAACATTCAGCACTTC	CAIRGTEKNIQHF
TRBJ2-5	NA	TRBD2	TRBV5-4	TGTGCCAGCAGCTTATTAGCGGGGGGAGGGGAGACCCAGTACTTC	CASSLLAGGGETQYF
TRBJ1-1	NA	NA	TRBV2	TGTGCCGTCAGGGGAGTCTCTGAAGCTTTCTTT	CAVRGVSEAFF
TRBJ1-5	NA	NA	TRBV15	TGTGCCACCAGCAGTAAGACAGGCGTCAATCAGCCCCAGCATTTT	CATSSKTGVNQPQHF
TRBJ2-1	few	NA	TRBV27	TGTGCCAGCAGTTTATCGGCGGGAAGTACGAATGAGCAGTTCTTC	CASSLSAGSTNEQFF
TRBJ2-3	NA	TRBD2	TRBV6-4	TGTGCCCGCCATAGCGGGGTTCGCAACACAGATACGCAGTATTTT	CARHSGVRNTDTQYF
TRBJ1-1	NA	TRBD1	TRBV28	TGTGCCAGCAGTTTAGGGGGACAGCGGAACACTGAAGCTTTCTTT	CASSLGGQRNTEAFF